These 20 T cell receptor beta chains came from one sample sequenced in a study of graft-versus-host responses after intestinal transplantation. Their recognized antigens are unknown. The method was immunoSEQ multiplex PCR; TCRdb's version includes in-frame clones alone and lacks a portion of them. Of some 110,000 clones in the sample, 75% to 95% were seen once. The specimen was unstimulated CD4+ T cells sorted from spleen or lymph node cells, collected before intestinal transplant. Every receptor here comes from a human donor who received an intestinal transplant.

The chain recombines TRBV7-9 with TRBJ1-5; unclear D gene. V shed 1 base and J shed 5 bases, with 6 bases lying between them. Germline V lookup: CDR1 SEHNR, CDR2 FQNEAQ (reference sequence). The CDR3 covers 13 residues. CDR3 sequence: CASSLGQDQPQHF. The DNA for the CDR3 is TGTGCCAGCAGCTTAGGGCAGGATCAGCCCCAGCATTTT.

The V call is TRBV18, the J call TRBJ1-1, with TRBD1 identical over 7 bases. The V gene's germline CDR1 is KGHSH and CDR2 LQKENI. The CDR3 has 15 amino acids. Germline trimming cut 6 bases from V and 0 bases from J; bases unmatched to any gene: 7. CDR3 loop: CASSLTGLMNTEAFF. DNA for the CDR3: TGTGCCAGCTCGTTGACAGGGTTGATGAACACTGAAGCTTTCTTT.

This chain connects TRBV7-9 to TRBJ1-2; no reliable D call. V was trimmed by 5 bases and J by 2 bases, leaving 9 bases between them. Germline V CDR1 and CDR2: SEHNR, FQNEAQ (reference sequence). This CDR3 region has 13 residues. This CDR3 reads CASSPDTNYGYTF. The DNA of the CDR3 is TGTGCCAGCAGCCCCGACACCAACTATGGCTACACCTTC.

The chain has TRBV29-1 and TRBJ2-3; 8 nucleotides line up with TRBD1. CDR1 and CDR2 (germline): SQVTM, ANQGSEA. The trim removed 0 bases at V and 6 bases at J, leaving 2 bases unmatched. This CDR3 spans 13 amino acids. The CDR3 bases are TGCAGCGTTGAAGATACAGGGGGTGATACGCAGTATTTT. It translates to CSVEDTGGDTQYF.

The DNA for the CDR3 is TGTGCCAGCAGTTTAGCCCGGGGTAAGCCTGGGGCCAACGTCCTGACTTTC. Translated: CASSLARGKPGANVLTF. The V gene is TRBV28, the J gene TRBJ2-6, with D possibly TRBD2 on 5 matching bases. Germline CDR1 is MDHEN and CDR2 is SYDVKM. This CDR3 comprises 17 residues. V was trimmed by 2 bases and J by 2 bases, leaving 13 bases between them.

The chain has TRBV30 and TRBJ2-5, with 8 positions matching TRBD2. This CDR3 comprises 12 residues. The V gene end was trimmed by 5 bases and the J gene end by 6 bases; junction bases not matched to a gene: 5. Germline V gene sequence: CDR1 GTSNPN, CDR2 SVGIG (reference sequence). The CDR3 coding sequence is TGTGCCTGGGCCACTAGCGGAAAGACCCAGTACTTC. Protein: CAWATSGKTQYF.

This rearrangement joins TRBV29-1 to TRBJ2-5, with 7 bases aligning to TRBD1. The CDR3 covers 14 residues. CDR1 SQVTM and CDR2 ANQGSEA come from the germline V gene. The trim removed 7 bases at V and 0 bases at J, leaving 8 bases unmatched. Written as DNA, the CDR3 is TGCAGCGCCGACCCCGGACAGGACCAAGAGACCCAGTACTTC. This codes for CSADPGQDQETQYF.

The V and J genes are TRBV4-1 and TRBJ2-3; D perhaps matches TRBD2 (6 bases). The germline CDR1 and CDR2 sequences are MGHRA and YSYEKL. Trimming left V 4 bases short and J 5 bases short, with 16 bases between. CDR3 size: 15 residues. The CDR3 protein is CASSLLGGTGDTQYF. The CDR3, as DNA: TGCGCCAGCAGCCTACTGGGCGGGACCGGAGATACGCAGTATTTT.

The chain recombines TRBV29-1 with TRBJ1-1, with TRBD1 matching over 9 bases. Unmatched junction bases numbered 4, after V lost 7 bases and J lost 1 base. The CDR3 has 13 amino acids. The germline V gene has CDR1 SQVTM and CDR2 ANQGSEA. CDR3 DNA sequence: TGCAGCGCCATGGACAGGGGGAACACTGAAGCTTTCTTT. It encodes CSAMDRGNTEAFF.

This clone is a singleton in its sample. The CDR3 here is CASSFLRAQETQYF. CDR3 coding DNA: TGTGCCAGCAGCTTTCTCAGGGCCCAAGAGACCCAGTACTTC. This chain links TRBV7-9 with TRBJ2-5, with D perhaps TRBD1 (5 bases). Deletions cut 3 bases from V and 1 base from J, with 9 bases between. The germline CDR1 and CDR2 sequences are SEHNR and FQNEAQ (reference sequence). This CDR3 has 14 amino acids.

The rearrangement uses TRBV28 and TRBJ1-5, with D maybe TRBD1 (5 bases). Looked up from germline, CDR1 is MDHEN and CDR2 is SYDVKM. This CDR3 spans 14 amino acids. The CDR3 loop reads CSWQAGRGNQPQHF. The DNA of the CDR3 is TGTTCGTGGCAGGCGGGACGGGGGAATCAGCCCCAGCATTTT.

CDR3 nucleotide sequence: TGTGCCAGCAGCTTAAGGGACATTAACTATGGCTACACCTTC. This gives the protein CASSLRDINYGYTF. The genes are TRBV7-9 and TRBJ1-2; a possible D gene is TRBD1 (6 bases). The CDR3 has 14 amino acids. The germline V gene encodes CDR1 SEHNR and CDR2 FQNEAQ (reference sequence). The V end lost 2 bases, the J end lost 1 base, and 8 bases lay between the germline ends.

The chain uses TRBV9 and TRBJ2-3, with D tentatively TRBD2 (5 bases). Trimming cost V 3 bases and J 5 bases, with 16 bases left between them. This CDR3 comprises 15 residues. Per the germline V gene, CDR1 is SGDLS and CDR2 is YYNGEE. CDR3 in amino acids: CASSGEGVRRDTQYF. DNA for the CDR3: TGTGCCAGCAGCGGAGAGGGTGTGCGGCGAGATACGCAGTATTTT.

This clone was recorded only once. In DNA, the CDR3 is TGTGCCAGCAAGGTAGCGGCGGGTTCAGATACGCAGTATTTT. Encoded protein: CASKVAAGSDTQYF. This rearrangement joins TRBV2 to TRBJ2-3, with D possibly TRBD2 on 6 matching bases. This CDR3 has 14 residues. Germline CDR1 reads SNHLY; CDR2 reads FYNNEI. V shed 7 bases and J shed 4 bases, with 15 bases lying between them.

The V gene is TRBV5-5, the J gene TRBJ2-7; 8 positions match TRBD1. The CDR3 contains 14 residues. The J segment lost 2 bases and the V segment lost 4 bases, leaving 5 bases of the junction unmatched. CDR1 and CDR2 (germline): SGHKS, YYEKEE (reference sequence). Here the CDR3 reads CASSPLGQAYEQYF. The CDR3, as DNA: TGTGCCAGCAGCCCCTTGGGACAGGCCTACGAGCAGTACTTC.

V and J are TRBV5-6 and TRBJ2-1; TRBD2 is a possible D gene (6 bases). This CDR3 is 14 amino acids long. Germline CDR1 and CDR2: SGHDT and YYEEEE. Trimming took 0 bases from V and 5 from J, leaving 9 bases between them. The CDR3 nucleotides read TGTGCCAGCAGCTTGGAAGCGGGTAACAATGAGCAGTTCTTC. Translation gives CASSLEAGNNEQFF.

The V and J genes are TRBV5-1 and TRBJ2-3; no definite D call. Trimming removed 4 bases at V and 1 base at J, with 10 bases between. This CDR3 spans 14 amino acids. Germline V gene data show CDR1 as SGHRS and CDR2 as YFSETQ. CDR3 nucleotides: TGCGCCAGCAGCCCTGGAGCAGGCACAGATACGCAGTATTTT. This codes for CASSPGAGTDTQYF. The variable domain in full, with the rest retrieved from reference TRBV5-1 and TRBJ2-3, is KAGVTQTPRYLIKTRGQQVTLSCSPISGHRSVSWYQQTPGQGLQFLFEYFSETQRNKGNFPGRFSGRQFSNSRSEMNVSTLELGDSALYLCASSPGAGTDTQYFGPGTRLTVL.

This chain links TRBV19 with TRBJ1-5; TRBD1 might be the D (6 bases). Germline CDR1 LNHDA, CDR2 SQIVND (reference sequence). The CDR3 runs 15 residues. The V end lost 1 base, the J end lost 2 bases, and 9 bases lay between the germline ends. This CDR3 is CASSIVGGGNQPQHF. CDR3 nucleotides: TGTGCCAGTAGTATAGTTGGGGGCGGCAATCAGCCCCAGCATTTT.

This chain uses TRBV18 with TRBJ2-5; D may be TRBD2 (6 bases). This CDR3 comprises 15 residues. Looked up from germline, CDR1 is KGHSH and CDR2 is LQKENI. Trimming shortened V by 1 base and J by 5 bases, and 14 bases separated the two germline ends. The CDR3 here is CASSPRTGGTETQYF. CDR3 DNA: TGTGCCAGCTCACCACGTACTGGGGGGACGGAGACCCAGTACTTC.

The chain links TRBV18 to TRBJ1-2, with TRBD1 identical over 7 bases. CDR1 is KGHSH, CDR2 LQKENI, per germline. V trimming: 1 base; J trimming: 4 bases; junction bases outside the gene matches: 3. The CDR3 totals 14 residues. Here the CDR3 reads CASSPQGASYGYTF. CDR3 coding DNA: TGTGCCAGCTCACCACAGGGGGCTAGCTATGGCTACACCTTC.